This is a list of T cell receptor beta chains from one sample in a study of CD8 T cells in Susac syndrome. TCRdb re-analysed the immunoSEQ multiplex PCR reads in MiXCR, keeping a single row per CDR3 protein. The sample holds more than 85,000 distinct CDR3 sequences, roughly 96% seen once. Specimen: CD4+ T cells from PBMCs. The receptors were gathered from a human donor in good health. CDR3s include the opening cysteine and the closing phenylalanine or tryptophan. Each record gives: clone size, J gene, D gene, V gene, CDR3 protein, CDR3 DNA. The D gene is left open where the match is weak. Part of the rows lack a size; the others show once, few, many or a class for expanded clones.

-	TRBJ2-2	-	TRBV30	CAWENTGELFF	TGTGCCTGGGAAAACACCGGGGAGCTGTTTTTT
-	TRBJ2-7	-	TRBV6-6	CASTLPGRGTYEQYF	TGTGCCAGCACTTTACCCGGTAGGGGGACCTACGAGCAGTACTTC
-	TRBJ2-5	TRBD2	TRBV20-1	CSATFSGGLETQYF	TGCAGTGCTACCTTTAGCGGGGGCTTAGAGACCCAGTACTTC
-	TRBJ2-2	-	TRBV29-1	CSVGENTGELFF	TGCAGCGTTGGAGAGAACACCGGGGAGCTGTTTTTT
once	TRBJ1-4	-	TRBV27	CASGHPNEKLFF	TGTGCCAGCGGACATCCTAATGAAAAACTGTTTTTT
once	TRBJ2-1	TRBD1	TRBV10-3	CAISESSGGNEQFF	TGTGCCATCAGTGAGTCTTCAGGGGGCAATGAGCAGTTCTTC
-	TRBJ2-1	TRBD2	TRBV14	CASSQDRLAGVEQFF	TGTGCCAGCAGCCAAGATAGATTAGCGGGAGTTGAGCAGTTCTTC
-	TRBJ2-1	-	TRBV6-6	CASRSGQFYNEQFF	TGTGCCAGCAGATCTGGACAGTTCTACAATGAGCAGTTCTTC
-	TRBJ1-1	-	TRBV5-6	CASSLGRGKAEAFF	TGTGCCAGCAGCTTGGGCCGGGGAAAAGCTGAAGCTTTCTTT
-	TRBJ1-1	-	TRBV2	CASKSRSNTEAFF	TGTGCCAGCAAGTCCCGATCCAATACTGAAGCTTTCTTT
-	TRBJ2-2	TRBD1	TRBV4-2	CASSQVLTMRNRGDGELFF	TGTGCCAGCAGCCAAGTTTTAACCATGAGGAACAGGGGTGACGGGGAGCTGTTTTTT
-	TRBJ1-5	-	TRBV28	CASSSTGQKGNQPQHF	TGTGCCAGCAGTTCGACAGGTCAAAAGGGCAATCAGCCCCAGCATTTT
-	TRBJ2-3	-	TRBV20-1	CSAISPALSTDTQYF	TGCAGTGCTATATCGCCAGCCCTTAGCACAGATACGCAGTATTTT
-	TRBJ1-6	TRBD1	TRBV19	CASSIPGGNSPLHF	TGTGCCAGTAGTATCCCAGGGGGCAATTCACCCCTCCACTTT
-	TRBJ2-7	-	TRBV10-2	CASSVVSYEQYF	TGCGCCAGCAGTGTTGTTTCCTACGAGCAGTACTTC
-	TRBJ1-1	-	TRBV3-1	CASSPHTEAFF	TGTGCCAGCAGCCCCCACACTGAAGCTTTCTTT
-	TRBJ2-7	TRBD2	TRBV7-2	CASTPFTSGADEQYF	TGTGCCAGCACCCCCTTCACTAGCGGGGCCGACGAGCAGTACTTC
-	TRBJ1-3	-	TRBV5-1	CASSPEQVGNTIYF	TGCGCCAGCAGCCCGGAGCAGGTTGGAAACACCATATATTTT
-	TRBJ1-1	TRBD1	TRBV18	CASSPGQGTEAFF	TGTGCCAGCTCACCCGGACAGGGGACTGAAGCTTTCTTT
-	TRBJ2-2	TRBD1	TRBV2	CASSVGGSNTGELFF	TGTGCCAGCAGTGTAGGGGGCTCGAACACCGGGGAGCTGTTTTTT
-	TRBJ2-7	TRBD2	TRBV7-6	CASSLGVAGGPDEQYF	TGTGCCAGCAGCTTAGGAGTCGCGGGGGGGCCGGACGAGCAGTACTTC
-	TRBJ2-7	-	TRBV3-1	CASSHIGSSYEQYF	TGTGCCAGCAGCCACATAGGGAGCTCCTACGAGCAGTACTTC
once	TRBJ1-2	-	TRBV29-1	CSVGVPFGLYGYTF	TGCAGCGTTGGTGTGCCGTTTGGGCTCTATGGCTACACCTTC
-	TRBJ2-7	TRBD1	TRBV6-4	CASSDSETGGYEQYF	TGTGCCAGCAGTGACTCAGAGACAGGGGGCTACGAGCAGTACTTC
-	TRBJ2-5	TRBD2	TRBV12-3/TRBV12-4	CASSSTSDYQETQYF	TGTGCCAGCAGTTCCACTAGCGACTACCAAGAGACCCAGTACTTC
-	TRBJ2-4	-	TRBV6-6	CASSQGGDIQYF	TGTGCCAGCAGCCAGGGGGGGGACATTCAGTACTTC
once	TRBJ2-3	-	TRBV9	CASSPMGRDTQYF	TGTGCCAGCTCCCCGATGGGCAGGGATACGCAGTATTTT
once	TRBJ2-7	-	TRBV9	CASSPQTVSYEQYF	TGTGCCAGCAGCCCTCAGACAGTCTCCTACGAGCAGTACTTC
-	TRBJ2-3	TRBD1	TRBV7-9	CASTTGTGVTDTQYF	TGTGCCAGCACAACCGGGACAGGGGTGACAGATACGCAGTATTTT